These 2 T cell receptor beta chains were sequenced from one sample in a study of neoadjuvant anti-PD-1 for oral cavity cancer. Here immunoSEQ multiplex PCR was the method, and the copy in TCRdb shows in-frame clones only, minus some. The sample includes approximately 15,000 clones, about three quarters of them seen just once. The sequences come from PBMCs, collected before nivolumab (anti-PD-1) treatment. The receptor source for this set is a person aged 35 to 85 with oral cavity squamous cell carcinoma.

This clone turned up a few times. The V call is TRBV2, the J call TRBJ1-5; 7 nucleotides align to TRBD1. The V gene end was trimmed by 7 bases and the J gene end by 0 bases; junction bases not matched to a gene: 6. CDR1 and CDR2 from the germline V gene are SNHLY and FYNNEI. CDR3 length: 15 residues. This CDR3 is CASTGRQGSNQPQHF. The CDR3 DNA reads as TGTGCCAGCACCGGGAGACAGGGTAGCAATCAGCCCCAGCATTTT.

This clone was counted between two and nine times. The chain couples TRBV6-1 to TRBJ1-1; D may be TRBD1 (6 bases). Germline lookup yields CDR1 MNHNS and CDR2 SASEGT. The V end was cut by 6 bases, the J end by 5 bases, with 13 bases between. The CDR3 consists of 13 residues. The CDR3 here is CASSEYRETEAFF. The CDR3 DNA reads TGTGCCAGCAGCGAATACAGGGAGACTGAAGCTTTCTTT.